A single sample gave rise to the 14 T cell receptor beta chains below, sequenced in a study of cytomegalovirus exposure and HLA in healthy donors (dated by TCRdb to 2016 to 2017). The method was the immunoSEQ multiplex PCR assay. A mixture of 60 forward primers for TCR Vbeta segments and 13 reverse primers for TCR Jbeta segments was used in the multiplex PCR. Imported from immuneACCESS, the table was reduced by TCRdb to in-frame sequences with V and J called. These copies leave out some clones; in studies compared against another copy, an unresolved V gene accounts for under half, and the cause of the remainder is not known. This sample has over 150,000 clones in its table, and approximately 80% of those were observed once. Clones ranked in the top ten supply under 5% of the sample. What was sequenced was PBMCs. These receptors came from a man between 18 and 29 years old in good health and CMV-seronegative.

V gene TRBV9 combines with J gene TRBJ2-5, with D possibly being TRBD2 (7 bases). From germline, CDR1 is SGDLS and CDR2 YYNGEE. The V and J ends lost 0 bases and 5 bases respectively, with 8 bases between them. The CDR3 has 13 residues. CDR3 sequence: CASSVEGGETQYF. The CDR3 DNA reads TGTGCCAGCAGCGTAGAGGGGGGGGAGACCCAGTACTTC.

V is TRBV5-1 and J is TRBJ1-6; 9 bases are a match to TRBD1. This CDR3 has 18 residues. The ends lost 3 bases at V and 1 base at J; junction bases unmatched: 8. Germline CDR1 is SGHRS and CDR2 is YFSETQ. CDR3 sequence: CASSWGTGTRSYNSPLHF. CDR3 coding DNA: TGCGCCAGCAGCTGGGGGACAGGGACTAGATCCTATAATTCACCCCTCCACTTT.

For the CDR3, the DNA is TGTGCCAGTACCCTCTTGCTGGGGGGAGGGGGTAATGAGCAGTTCTTC. The encoded protein is CASTLLLGGGGNEQFF. The chain combines TRBV19 with TRBJ2-1; weak D call: TRBD2 (7 bases). In germline, CDR1 is LNHDA, CDR2 SQIVND (reference sequence). The CDR3 is 16 amino acids. V shed 7 bases and J shed 7 bases, with 23 bases lying between them.

Turning to this clone: This sample includes further DNA sequences coding for the same CDR3. The genes are TRBV6-5 and TRBJ1-1, with D unclear. Germline CDR1 MNHEY, CDR2 SVGAGI. This CDR3 has 11 amino acids. Trimming removed 8 bases from V and 3 bases from J, with 7 bases in between. CDR3 coding DNA: TGTGCCAGCTCCCGGGACACTGAAGCTTTCTTT. It specifies CASSRDTEAFF.

J is TRBJ2-3 and V is TRBV19; TRBD2 matches 8 bases. The CDR3 contains 15 residues. Unmatched junction bases numbered 8, after V lost 6 bases and J lost 3 bases. Per the germline V gene, CDR1 is LNHDA and CDR2 is SQIVND (reference sequence). The CDR3 sequence is CASSLNSGITDTQYF. The CDR3 bases are TGTGCCAGTAGCCTGAATAGCGGGATAACAGATACGCAGTATTTT.

This clone was counted a few times. The J gene is TRBJ1-1, the V gene TRBV6-1; D remains ambiguous. CDR3 length: 14 amino acids. Germline V gives CDR1 MNHNS, CDR2 SASEGT. The V and J ends lost 3 bases and 4 bases respectively, with 12 bases between them. CDR3 DNA sequence: TGTGCCAGCAGTGACCAGGTCGGGAGCACTGAAGCTTTCTTT. Amino acid sequence: CASSDQVGSTEAFF.

This chain links TRBV5-6 with TRBJ1-2, with D unresolved. Trimming took off 2 bases at V and 4 bases at J, with 21 bases between the two ends. Germline CDR1 is SGHDT and CDR2 is YYEEEE. The CDR3 has 17 amino acids. The CDR3 DNA reads TGTGCCAGCAGCTTTGATCCTTTGATGGCAAGGAGCTATGGCTACACCTTC. It yields the protein CASSFDPLMARSYGYTF.

The chain has TRBV5-6 and TRBJ1-2, with TRBD1 matching over 7 bases. After removal of 2 bases from V and 3 bases from J, the junction contained 4 bases not matched to a gene. The length of the CDR3 is 14 residues. Germline loops: CDR1 SGHDT, CDR2 YYEEEE. The CDR3 loop reads CASSFDRAHYGYTF. CDR3 in DNA: TGTGCCAGCAGCTTCGACAGGGCCCACTATGGCTACACCTTC.

The chain uses TRBV5-1 and TRBJ1-3; D remains ambiguous. Trimming cost V 3 bases and J 4 bases, with 23 bases left between them. This CDR3 region has 18 residues. Germline CDR1 SGHRS, CDR2 YFSETQ. The CDR3 spells CASSSGFHGSHLGNTIYF. Here the CDR3 DNA reads TGCGCCAGCAGCTCCGGGTTCCATGGGTCCCACCTGGGAAACACCATATATTTT.

The V gene is TRBV6-5, the J gene TRBJ2-2, with 9 bases that match TRBD1. V was pared by 4 bases and J by 6 bases, with 9 bases of the junction left unmatched. The CDR3 sequence is 16 residues long. The germline V gene has CDR1 MNHEY and CDR2 SVGAGI. The chain's CDR3 is CASSFPGQGRSGELFF. The DNA for the CDR3 is TGTGCCAGCAGTTTTCCGGGACAGGGACGATCCGGGGAGCTGTTTTTT.

As concerns this clone: The same CDR3 also results from other DNA sequences found in this sample. This chain uses TRBV7-3 with TRBJ1-2; 9 nucleotides agree with TRBD1. Germline CDR1 and CDR2: SGHTA and FQGTGA. This CDR3 has 14 residues. The J segment lost 8 bases and the V segment lost 5 bases, leaving 9 bases of the junction unmatched. DNA of the CDR3: TGTGCCAGCAGCCGCGGGACAGGGAGAGAGGGCTACACCTTC. It yields the protein CASSRGTGREGYTF.

The chain couples TRBV27 to TRBJ2-7, with a possible D match to TRBD2 (5 bases). CDR1 and CDR2 (germline): MNHEY, SMNVEV (reference sequence). Trimming pared 9 bases from V and 2 bases from J, leaving 23 bases between. The CDR3 is made up of 16 amino acids. This CDR3 reads CASSPSSGTRAYEQYF. CDR3 coding DNA: TGTGCCAGTTCCCCCTCCTCCGGAACTAGAGCCTACGAGCAGTACTTC.

The chain carries TRBV7-6 and TRBJ2-1; 14 bases fit TRBD2. J was trimmed by 5 bases and V by 1 base; bases with no gene match: 13. Germline lookup yields CDR1 SGHVS and CDR2 FNYEAQ. The CDR3 covers 20 residues. CDR3 sequence (DNA): TGTGCCAGCAGCTTAGGGGGCGGGACTAGCGGGGGATTCGTCCACAATGAGCAGTTCTTC. Its translation: CASSLGGGTSGGFVHNEQFF.

The rearrangement uses TRBV29-1 and TRBJ1-3; D gene uncertain. V shed 3 bases and J shed 0 bases, with 9 bases lying between them. In germline, CDR1 is SQVTM, CDR2 ANQGSEA. The CDR3 runs to 14 residues. The CDR3 DNA sequence: TGCAGCGTTGAGAAGAGTGGCTCTGGAAACACCATATATTTT. Its protein is CSVEKSGSGNTIYF.